This T cell receptor (beta chain) was identified during a study of blood T cell repertoires in COVID-19. In the authors' workflow: Reference gene primer amplification gave estimated nucleated cell counts. The table came from immunoSEQ multiplex PCR; TCRdb's copy has only in-frame clones and leaves some out. V and J calls and clone size are those listed in that table; D and trimming were worked out from the DNA. The data hold fewer than 130,000 clones, with roughly 76% observed a single time. V was clipped by 6 bases and J by 6 bases; unmatched bases: 8. From germline, CDR1 is SNHLY and CDR2 FYNNEI. The CDR3 runs 15 residues.

This chain links TRBV2 with TRBJ2-2, with 9 nucleotides matching TRBD1. The sequence was obtained from a woman aged 60-70 years with acute or convalescent COVID-19. The sample comprised peripheral blood. The CDR3 DNA reads as TGTGCCAGCAGGAGGACAGGGGCAGCAGCCGGGGAGCTGTTTTTT. This gives the protein CASRRTGAAAGELFF.